Shown below are 14 T cell receptor beta chains from a single sample sequenced in a study of T cell repertoires in cytomegalovirus infection. No antigen has been assigned to these receptors. TCRdb passed the reads through MiXCR, listing each CDR3 protein once. The sample gives some 480,000 distinct CDR3 sequences, 25% to 35% of which show up once; about a sixth is in the top ten. Sequenced here: cultured PBMCs, sampled from culture after CMV antigen stimulation. The source is a human donor in good health (CMV status not recorded). Some clones in this sample may be carry-over from other donors' samples.

The sample holds one count of this clonotype. The chain links TRBV9 to TRBJ2-2, with 11 bases aligning to TRBD2. Germline CDR1 reads SGDLS; CDR2 reads YYNGEE. The CDR3 runs 18 residues. The junction had 13 bases not matched to a gene; V was cut back by 3 bases and J by 6 bases. The CDR3 sequence: CASSEPTSGAGRAGELFF. The CDR3, as DNA: TGTGCCAGCAGCGAACCGACTAGCGGGGCGGGGCGGGCCGGGGAGCTGTTTTTT.

This clonotype appeared many times. This chain uses TRBV2 with TRBJ1-5; no clear D. The CDR3 is 14 residues long. V was cut by 3 bases and J by 1 base, with 7 bases left in between. Germline CDR1 reads SNHLY; CDR2 reads FYNNEI. CDR3 nucleotide sequence: TGTGCCAGCAGTGATAGGACCAGCAATCAGCCCCAGCATTTT. Amino acids: CASSDRTSNQPQHF.

The chain uses TRBV7-6 and TRBJ1-5; D remains ambiguous. There are 15 residues in the CDR3. CDR1 is SGHVS, CDR2 FNYEAQ, per germline. V lost 1 base and J lost 7, with 14 bases in between. Written as DNA, the CDR3 is TGTGCCAGCAGCTTAGGGGTGGGGAAGCGACAGCCCCAGCATTTT. Translation gives CASSLGVGKRQPQHF.

Concerning this clonotype itself: Compared with germline, one end of the junction differs, possibly owing to a read error. The chain's CDR3 is CASSSNRGIRDF. CDR3 in DNA: TGTGCCAGCAGCTCAAATCGGGGGATCAGGGACTTT. The rearrangement joins TRBV7-9 to TRBJ1-1; a weak D match, TRBD1 (5 bases). The germline V gene encodes CDR1 SEHNR and CDR2 FQNEAQ (reference sequence). The CDR3 length is 12 residues.

This clonotype was counted only a few times. The chain uses TRBV15 and TRBJ2-7, with D possibly matching TRBD1 (6 bases). The germline V gene has CDR1 LNHNV and CDR2 YYDKDF (reference sequence). Trimming took off 3 bases at V and 3 bases at J, with 15 bases between the two ends. The CDR3 runs 15 residues. CDR3 sequence reads: CATSSYRDQVYEQYF. The CDR3 DNA sequence: TGTGCCACCAGCAGCTACAGGGACCAAGTCTACGAGCAGTACTTC.

The V and J genes are TRBV11-2 and TRBJ2-1; no definite D call. The V end lost 1 base, the J end lost 8 bases, and 15 bases lay between the germline ends. The CDR3 totals 15 residues. In germline, CDR1 is SGHAT, CDR2 FQNNGV. Here the CDR3 reads CASSLALGPDYEQFF. In DNA, the CDR3 is TGTGCCAGCAGCTTAGCCCTTGGACCGGATTATGAGCAGTTCTTC.

This clonotype was observed a few times. The J gene is TRBJ1-2, the V gene TRBV19; the D is unclear. The V end was cut by 9 bases, the J end by 2 bases, with 16 bases between. The CDR3 consists of 14 residues. Per germline, CDR1 LNHDA and CDR2 SQIVND (reference sequence). The CDR3 region has the DNA TGTGCCAGGCCGAAGAAGCAGGAGAACTATGGCTACACCTTC. Its protein is CARPKKQENYGYTF.

This clonotype was found a few times. The chain recombines TRBV28 with TRBJ1-5; D is unresolved. CDR3 size: 16 residues. V lost 4 bases and J lost 5, with 18 bases in between. Germline V gene lookup returns CDR1 MDHEN and CDR2 SYDVKM. CDR3 in amino acids: CASSYPAAPIHQPQHF. The CDR3 region has the DNA TGTGCCAGCAGTTACCCGGCCGCGCCGATCCATCAGCCCCAGCATTTT.

This clonotype was seen a handful of times. The chain employs TRBV6-2 or TRBV6-3 and TRBJ2-3, with D possibly being TRBD2 (5 bases). There are 15 residues in the CDR3. Germline values: CDR1 MNHEY, CDR2 SVGEGT. Trimming cost V 6 bases and J 5 bases, with 18 bases left between them. CDR3 sequence (DNA): TGTGCCAGCAGCCCCCCCCGGGGAGTCGAAGATACGCAGTATTTT. Residues: CASSPPRGVEDTQYF.

The table lists this clonotype with a few counts. This chain joins TRBV28 and TRBJ2-7; D may be TRBD2 (6 bases). CDR1 MDHEN and CDR2 SYDVKM come from the germline V gene. This CDR3 region has 13 residues. Trimming took off 7 bases at V and 8 bases at J, with 18 bases between the two ends. The CDR3 protein is CASTSVSLAQQYF. CDR3 nucleotides: TGTGCCAGCACTAGCGTGAGTTTGGCCCAGCAGTACTTC.

The J gene is TRBJ1-1, the V gene TRBV6-2 or TRBV6-3, with unresolved D. The V end was cut by 7 bases, the J end by 8 bases, with 23 bases between. CDR3 size: 15 residues. From germline, CDR1 is MNHEY and CDR2 SVGEGT. The CDR3 here is CASTQLSTAIQEAFF. The DNA of the CDR3 is TGTGCCAGCACCCAACTGTCCACAGCCATACAAGAAGCTTTCTTT.

The chain combines TRBV6-2 or TRBV6-3 with TRBJ2-7; D uncertain. Germline values: CDR1 MNHEY, CDR2 SVGEGT. The CDR3 contains 12 residues. Trimming took 4 bases from V and 6 from J, leaving 10 bases between them. The CDR3 protein is CASSLATREQYF. The CDR3 DNA is TGTGCCAGCAGTTTGGCTACCCGCGAGCAGTACTTC.

This clonotype appeared a few times. This chain joins TRBV20-1 and TRBJ2-3; 7 positions match TRBD2. Trimming at V came to 5 bases and at J to 0 bases, leaving 8 bases not matched to a gene. Germline V gene lookup returns CDR1 DFQATT and CDR2 SNEGSKA (reference sequence). This CDR3 region has 15 residues. CDR3 coding DNA: TGCAGTGCTTCTGTTCTAGCGGAAAGCACAGATACGCAGTATTTT. Translation gives CSASVLAESTDTQYF.

The V call is TRBV24-1, the J call TRBJ2-1; 10 bases agree with TRBD2. This CDR3 comprises 15 residues. The V gene's germline CDR1 is KGHDR and CDR2 SFDVKD. Trimming removed 3 bases from V and 6 bases from J; junction bases left unmatched: 4. The DNA of the CDR3 is TGTGCCACCAGTGATGAGCGGGAGGGCCCCAATGAGCAGTTCTTC. Protein sequence: CATSDEREGPNEQFF.